The sequence of this TCR beta chain was determined in a study of T cell repertoires in cytomegalovirus infection. TCRdb re-analysed the reads in MiXCR, keeping a single row per CDR3 protein. The sample lists 210,000 or so distinct CDR3 sequences; roughly 6.5% were seen once. CDR3 length: 13 residues. Trimming shortened V by 0 bases and J by 3 bases, and 6 bases separated the two germline ends. CDR1 and CDR2 (germline): SGHRS, YFSETQ. The chain links TRBV5-1 to TRBJ1-1; D gene ambiguous. The receptor was isolated from a human donor in good health (CMV status not recorded). Some clones in this sample may be carry-over from other donors' samples. Sequencing was performed on PBMCs. CDR3 residues: CASSLGHDTEAFF. As DNA, the CDR3 is TGCGCCAGCAGCTTGGGGCACGACACTGAAGCTTTCTTT.